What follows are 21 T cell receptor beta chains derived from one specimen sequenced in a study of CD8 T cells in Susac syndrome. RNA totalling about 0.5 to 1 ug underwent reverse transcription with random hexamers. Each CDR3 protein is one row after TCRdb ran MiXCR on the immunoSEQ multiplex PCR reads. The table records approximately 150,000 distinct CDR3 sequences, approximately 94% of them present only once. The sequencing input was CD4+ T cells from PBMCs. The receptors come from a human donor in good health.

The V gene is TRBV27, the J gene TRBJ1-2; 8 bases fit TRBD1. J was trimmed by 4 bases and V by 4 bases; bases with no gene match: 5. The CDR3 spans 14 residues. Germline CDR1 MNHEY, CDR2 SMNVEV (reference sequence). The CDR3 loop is CASSSGQGAYGYTF. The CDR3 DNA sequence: TGTGCCAGCAGTTCCGGGCAGGGGGCCTATGGCTACACCTTC.

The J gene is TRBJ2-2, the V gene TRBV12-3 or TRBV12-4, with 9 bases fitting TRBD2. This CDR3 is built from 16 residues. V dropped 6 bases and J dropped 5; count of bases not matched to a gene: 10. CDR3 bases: TGTGCCAGCAGCCCCACTGGGACTAGCCGGACCGGGGAGCTGTTTTTT. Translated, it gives CASSPTGTSRTGELFF.

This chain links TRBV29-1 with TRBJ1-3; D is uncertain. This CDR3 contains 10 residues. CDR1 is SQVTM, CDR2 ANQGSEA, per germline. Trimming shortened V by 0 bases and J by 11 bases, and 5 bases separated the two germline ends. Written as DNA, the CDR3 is TGCAGCGTTGAAGATCAGTCCATATATTTT. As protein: CSVEDQSIYF.

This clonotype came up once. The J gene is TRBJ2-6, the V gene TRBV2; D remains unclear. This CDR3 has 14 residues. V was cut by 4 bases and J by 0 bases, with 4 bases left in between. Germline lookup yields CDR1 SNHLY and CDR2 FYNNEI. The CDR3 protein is CASSVYSGANVLTF. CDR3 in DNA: TGTGCCAGCAGTGTGTACTCTGGGGCCAACGTCCTGACTTTC.

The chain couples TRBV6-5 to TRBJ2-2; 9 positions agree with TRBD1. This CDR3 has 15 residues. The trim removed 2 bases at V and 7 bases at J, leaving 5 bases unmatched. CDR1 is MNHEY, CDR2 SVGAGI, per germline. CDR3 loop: CASSYPDRGGGELFF. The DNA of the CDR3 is TGTGCCAGCAGTTACCCGGACAGGGGAGGCGGGGAGCTGTTTTTT.

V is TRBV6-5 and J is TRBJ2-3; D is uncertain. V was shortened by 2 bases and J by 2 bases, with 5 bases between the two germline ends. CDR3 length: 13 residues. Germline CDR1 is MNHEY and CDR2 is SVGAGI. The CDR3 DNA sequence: TGTGCCAGCAGTTACAGCCTCACAGATACGCAGTATTTT. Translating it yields CASSYSLTDTQYF.

Here the CDR3 DNA reads TGTGCCAGCAGGTGGGGGGACACTGAAGCTTTCTTT. As protein: CASRWGDTEAFF. This chain uses TRBV7-9 with TRBJ1-1; maybe TRBD1 (5 bases). Germline V CDR1 and CDR2: SEHNR, FQNEAQ (reference sequence). Trimming shortened V by 6 bases and J by 3 bases, and 8 bases separated the two germline ends. The CDR3 has 12 amino acids.

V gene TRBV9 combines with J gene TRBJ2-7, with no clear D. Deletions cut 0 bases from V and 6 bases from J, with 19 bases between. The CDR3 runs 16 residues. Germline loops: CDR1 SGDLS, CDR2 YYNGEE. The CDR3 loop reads CASSVGPSPVAGEQYF. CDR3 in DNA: TGTGCCAGCAGCGTAGGACCCTCCCCTGTCGCAGGCGAGCAGTACTTC.

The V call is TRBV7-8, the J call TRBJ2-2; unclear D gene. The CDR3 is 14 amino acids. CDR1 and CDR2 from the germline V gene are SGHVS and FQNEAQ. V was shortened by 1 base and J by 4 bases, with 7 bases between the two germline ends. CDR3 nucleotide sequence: TGTGCCAGCAGCTTAGGGATGACCACCGGGGAGCTGTTTTTT. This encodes CASSLGMTTGELFF.

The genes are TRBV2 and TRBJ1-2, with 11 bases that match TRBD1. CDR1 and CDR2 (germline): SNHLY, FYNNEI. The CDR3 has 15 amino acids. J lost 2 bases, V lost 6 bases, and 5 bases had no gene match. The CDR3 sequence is CASRPGTGGNYGYTF. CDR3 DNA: TGTGCCAGCAGACCAGGGACAGGGGGAAACTATGGCTACACCTTC.

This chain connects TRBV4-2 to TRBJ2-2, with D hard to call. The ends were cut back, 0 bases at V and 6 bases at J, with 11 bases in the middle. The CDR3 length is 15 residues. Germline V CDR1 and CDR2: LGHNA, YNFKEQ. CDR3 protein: CASSQDWARPGELFF. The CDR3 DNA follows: TGTGCCAGCAGCCAAGATTGGGCCCGCCCCGGGGAGCTGTTTTTT.

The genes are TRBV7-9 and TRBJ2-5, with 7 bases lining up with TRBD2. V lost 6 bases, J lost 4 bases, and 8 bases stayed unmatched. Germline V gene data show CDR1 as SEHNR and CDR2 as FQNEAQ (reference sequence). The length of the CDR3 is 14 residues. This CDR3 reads CASSLGGVGETQYF. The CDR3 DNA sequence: TGTGCCAGCAGTTTGGGGGGGGTAGGAGAGACCCAGTACTTC.

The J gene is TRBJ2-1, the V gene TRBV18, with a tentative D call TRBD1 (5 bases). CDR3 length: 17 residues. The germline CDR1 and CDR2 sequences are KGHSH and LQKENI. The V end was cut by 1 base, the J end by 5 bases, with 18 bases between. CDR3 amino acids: CASSPLQSGRIHNEQFF. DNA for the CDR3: TGTGCCAGCTCACCACTTCAGTCAGGGCGCATTCACAATGAGCAGTTCTTC. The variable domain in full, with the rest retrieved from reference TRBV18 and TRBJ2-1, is NAGVMQNPRHLVRRRGQEARLRCSPMKGHSHVYWYRQLPEEGLKFMVYLQKENIIDESGMPKERFSAEFPKEGPSILRIQQVVRGDSAAYFCASSPLQSGRIHNEQFFGPGTRLTVL.

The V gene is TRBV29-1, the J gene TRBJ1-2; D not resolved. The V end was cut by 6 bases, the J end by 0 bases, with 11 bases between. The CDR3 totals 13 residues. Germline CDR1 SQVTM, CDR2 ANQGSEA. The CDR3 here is CSVVNTANYGYTF. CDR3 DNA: TGCAGCGTCGTTAACACCGCTAACTATGGCTACACCTTC.

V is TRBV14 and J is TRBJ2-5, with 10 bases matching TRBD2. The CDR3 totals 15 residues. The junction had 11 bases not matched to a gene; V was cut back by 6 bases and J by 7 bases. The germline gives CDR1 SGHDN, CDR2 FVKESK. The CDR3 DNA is TGTGCCAGCAGACAACCACCTAGCGGGAGATCGACCCAGTACTTC. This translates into CASRQPPSGRSTQYF.

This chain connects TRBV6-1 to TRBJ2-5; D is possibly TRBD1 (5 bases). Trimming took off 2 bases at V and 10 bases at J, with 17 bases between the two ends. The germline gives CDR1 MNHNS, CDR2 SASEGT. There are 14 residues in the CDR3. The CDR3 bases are TGTGCCAGCAGTGAACACTTGACAGTTTTTGTCCAGTACTTC. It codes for CASSEHLTVFVQYF.

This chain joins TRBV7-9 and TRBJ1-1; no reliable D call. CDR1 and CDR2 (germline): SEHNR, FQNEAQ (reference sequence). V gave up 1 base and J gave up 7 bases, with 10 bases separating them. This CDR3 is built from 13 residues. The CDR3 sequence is CASSLEAGLEAFF. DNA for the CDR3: TGTGCCAGCAGCTTAGAAGCGGGCCTTGAAGCTTTCTTT.

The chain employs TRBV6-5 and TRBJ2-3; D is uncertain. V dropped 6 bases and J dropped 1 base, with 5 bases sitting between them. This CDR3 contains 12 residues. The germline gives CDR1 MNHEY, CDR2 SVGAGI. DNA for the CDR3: TGTGCCAGCAGGAAGGGCACAGATACGCAGTATTTT. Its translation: CASRKGTDTQYF.

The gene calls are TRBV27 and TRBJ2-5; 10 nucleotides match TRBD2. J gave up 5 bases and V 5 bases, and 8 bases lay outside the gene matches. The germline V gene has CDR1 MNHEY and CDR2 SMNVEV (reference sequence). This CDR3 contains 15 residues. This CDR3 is CASSPSGRAEETQYF. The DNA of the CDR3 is TGTGCCAGCAGTCCCAGCGGGAGGGCCGAGGAGACCCAGTACTTC.

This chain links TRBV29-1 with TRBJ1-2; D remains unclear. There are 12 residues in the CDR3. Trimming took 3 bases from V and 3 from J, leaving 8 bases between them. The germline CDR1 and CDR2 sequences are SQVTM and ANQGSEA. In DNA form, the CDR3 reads TGCAGCGTTGAGGAGGCCCACTATGGCTACACCTTC. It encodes CSVEEAHYGYTF.

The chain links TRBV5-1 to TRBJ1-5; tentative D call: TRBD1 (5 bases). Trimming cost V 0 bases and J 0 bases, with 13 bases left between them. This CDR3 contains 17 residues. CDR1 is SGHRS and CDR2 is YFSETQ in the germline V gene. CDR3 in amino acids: CASSLGAGTHSNQPQHF. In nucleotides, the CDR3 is TGCGCCAGCAGCTTGGGAGCAGGGACCCATAGCAATCAGCCCCAGCATTTT.